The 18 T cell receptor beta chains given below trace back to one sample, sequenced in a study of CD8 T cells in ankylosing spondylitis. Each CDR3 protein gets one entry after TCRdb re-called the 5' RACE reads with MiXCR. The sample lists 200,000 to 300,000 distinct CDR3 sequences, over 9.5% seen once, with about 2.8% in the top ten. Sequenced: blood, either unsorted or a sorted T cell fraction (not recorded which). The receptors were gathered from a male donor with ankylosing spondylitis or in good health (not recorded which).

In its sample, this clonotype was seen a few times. The CDR3, as DNA: TGCGCCAGCAGCCCCGACGGACAGGGAAATCAGCCCCAGCATTTT. This translates into CASSPDGQGNQPQHF. The J gene is TRBJ1-5, the V gene TRBV5-1, with 8 bases identical to TRBD1. V dropped 4 bases and J dropped 4; count of bases not matched to a gene: 7. The CDR3 runs 15 residues. CDR1 and CDR2 (germline): SGHRS, YFSETQ.

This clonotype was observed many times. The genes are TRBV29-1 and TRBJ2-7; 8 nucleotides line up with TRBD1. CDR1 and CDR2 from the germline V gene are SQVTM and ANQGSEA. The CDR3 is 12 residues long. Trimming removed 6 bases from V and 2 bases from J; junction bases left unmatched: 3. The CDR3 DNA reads TGCAGCGTAGAGACAGGGGCCTACGAGCAGTACTTC. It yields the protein CSVETGAYEQYF.

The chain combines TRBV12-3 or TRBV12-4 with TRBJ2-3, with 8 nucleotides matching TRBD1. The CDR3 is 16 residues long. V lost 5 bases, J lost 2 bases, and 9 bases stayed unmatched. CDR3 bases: TGTGCCAGCAGTCGACTCGGGACAGGCAACACAGATACGCAGTATTTT. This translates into CASSRLGTGNTDTQYF.

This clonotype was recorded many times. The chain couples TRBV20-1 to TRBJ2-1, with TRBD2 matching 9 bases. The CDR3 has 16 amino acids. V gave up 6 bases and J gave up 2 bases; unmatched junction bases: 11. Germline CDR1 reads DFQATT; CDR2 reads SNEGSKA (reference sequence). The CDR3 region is CSAASLAGRTYNEQFF. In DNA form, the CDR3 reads TGCAGTGCCGCAAGCCTAGCGGGAAGGACCTACAATGAGCAGTTCTTC.

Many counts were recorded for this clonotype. The CDR3 nucleotides are TGTGCCAGCAGTGAAAGCGGCAGGGACTACGAGCAGTACTTC. Translated: CASSESGRDYEQYF. This chain connects TRBV6-1 to TRBJ2-7; D could derive from TRBD1 or TRBD2 (5 bases each). CDR1 is MNHNS and CDR2 is SASEGT in the germline V gene. The CDR3 length is 14 residues. Trimming removed 2 bases at V and 3 bases at J, with 11 bases between.

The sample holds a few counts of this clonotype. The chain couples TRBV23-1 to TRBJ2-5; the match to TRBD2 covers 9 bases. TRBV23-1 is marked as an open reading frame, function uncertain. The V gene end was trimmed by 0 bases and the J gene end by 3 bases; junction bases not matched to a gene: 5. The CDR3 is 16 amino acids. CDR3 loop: CASSQSGLAGKETQYF. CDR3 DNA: TGCGCCAGCAGTCAATCGGGCCTAGCGGGGAAAGAGACCCAGTACTTC.

This CDR3 is CASSLGQPTYEQYF. The DNA of the CDR3 is TGTGCCAGCAGTTTAGGCCAGCCAACCTACGAGCAGTACTTC. The chain joins TRBV12-3 or TRBV12-4 to TRBJ2-7; D is undetermined. CDR3 length equals 14 residues. Trimming removed 1 base at V and 2 bases at J, with 9 bases between.

CDR3 sequence: CAWSPPSDYEQYF. CDR3 coding DNA: TGTGCCTGGAGTCCACCGTCCGACTACGAGCAGTACTTC. This chain uses TRBV30 with TRBJ2-7; D not resolved. V dropped 2 bases and J dropped 3 bases, with 11 bases sitting between them. The CDR3 sequence is 13 residues long. Germline V lookup: CDR1 GTSNPN, CDR2 SVGIG (reference sequence). Complete variable domain (other parts from reference TRBV30 and TRBJ2-7): SQTIHQWPATLVQPVGSPLSLECTVEGTSNPNLYWYRQAAGRGLQLLFYSVGIGQISSEVPQNLSASRPQDRQFILSSKKLLLSDSGFYLCAWSPPSDYEQYFGPGTRLTVT.

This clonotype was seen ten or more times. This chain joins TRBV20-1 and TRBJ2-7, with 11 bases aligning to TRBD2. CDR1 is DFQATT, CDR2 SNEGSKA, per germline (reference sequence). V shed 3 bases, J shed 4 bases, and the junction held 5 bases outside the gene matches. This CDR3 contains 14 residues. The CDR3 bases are TGCAGTGCTAGCCTAGCGGGAGGTCTATACGAGCAGTACTTC. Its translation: CSASLAGGLYEQYF.

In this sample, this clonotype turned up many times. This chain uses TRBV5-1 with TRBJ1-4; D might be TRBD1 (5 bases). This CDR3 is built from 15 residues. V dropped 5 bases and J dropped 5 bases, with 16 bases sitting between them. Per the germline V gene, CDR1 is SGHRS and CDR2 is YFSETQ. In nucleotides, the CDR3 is TGCGCCAGCAGACCGCGGGGGGGATCCAATGAAAAACTGTTTTTT. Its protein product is CASRPRGGSNEKLFF.

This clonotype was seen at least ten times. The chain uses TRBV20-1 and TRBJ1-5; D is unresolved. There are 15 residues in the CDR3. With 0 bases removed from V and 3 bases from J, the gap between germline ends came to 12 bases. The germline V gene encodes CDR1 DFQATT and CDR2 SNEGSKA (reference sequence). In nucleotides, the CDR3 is TGCAGTGCTAGAGATGCACTGCGCGACAATCAGCCCCAGCATTTT. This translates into CSARDALRDNQPQHF.

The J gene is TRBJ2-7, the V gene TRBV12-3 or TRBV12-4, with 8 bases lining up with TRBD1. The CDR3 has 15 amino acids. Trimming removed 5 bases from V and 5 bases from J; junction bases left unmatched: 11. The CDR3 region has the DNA TGTGCCAGCAGTACCGACAGGGGTTTGGGGGACGAGCAGTACTTC. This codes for CASSTDRGLGDEQYF.

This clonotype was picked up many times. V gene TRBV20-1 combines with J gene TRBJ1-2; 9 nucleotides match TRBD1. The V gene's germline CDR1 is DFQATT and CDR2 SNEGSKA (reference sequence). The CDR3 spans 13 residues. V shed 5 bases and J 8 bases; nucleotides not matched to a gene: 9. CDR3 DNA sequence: TGCAGTGCTTCCCCGGGACAGGGAGTCGGCTACACCTTC. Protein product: CSASPGQGVGYTF.

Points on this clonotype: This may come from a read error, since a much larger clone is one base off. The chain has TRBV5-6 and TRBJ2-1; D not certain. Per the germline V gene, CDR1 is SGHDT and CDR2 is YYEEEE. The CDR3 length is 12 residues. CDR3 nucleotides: TGTGCCAGCAGCTTGGGGTTCGATGAGCATTTCTTC. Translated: CASSLGFDEHFF.

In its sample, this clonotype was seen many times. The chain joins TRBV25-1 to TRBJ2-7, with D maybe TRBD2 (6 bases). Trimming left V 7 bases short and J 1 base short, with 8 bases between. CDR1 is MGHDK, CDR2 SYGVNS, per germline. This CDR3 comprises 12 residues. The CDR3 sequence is CASIGGSYEQYF. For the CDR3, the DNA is TGTGCCAGCATCGGGGGTTCCTACGAGCAGTACTTC.

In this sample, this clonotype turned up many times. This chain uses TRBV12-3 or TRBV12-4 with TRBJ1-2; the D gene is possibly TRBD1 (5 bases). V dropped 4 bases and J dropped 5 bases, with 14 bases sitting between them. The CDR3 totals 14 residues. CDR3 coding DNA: TGTGCCAGCAGTTCCCTGACAGTCCGGTATGGCTACACCTTC. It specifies CASSSLTVRYGYTF.

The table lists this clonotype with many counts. The CDR3 sequence: CASSFQGTNEKLFF. In DNA form, the CDR3 reads TGCGCCAGCAGCTTTCAGGGAACTAATGAAAAACTGTTTTTT. V and J are TRBV5-1 and TRBJ1-4; D may be TRBD1 (5 bases). The CDR3 extends over 14 amino acids. Germline lookup yields CDR1 SGHRS and CDR2 YFSETQ. V lost 2 bases, J lost 1 base, and 6 bases lay in between.

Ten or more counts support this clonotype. The DNA for the CDR3 is TGTGCCAGCAGCCAAGATGACAGGGCCAAGCAGTTCTTC. As protein: CASSQDDRAKQFF. The V and J genes are TRBV3-1 and TRBJ2-1; TRBD1 agrees at 7 bases. V lost 0 bases and J lost 11; bases outside the gene matches: 4. In germline, CDR1 is LGHDT, CDR2 YNNKEL (reference sequence). This CDR3 has 13 amino acids.